The 4 T cell receptor beta chains below were found in one sample sequenced in a study of T cell clusters in autoimmune cytopenias. One tube held mixed TRB-A and TRB-B primer pools for touch-down PCR. After re-calling the multiplex PCR reads, TCRdb lists one entry per CDR3 protein, DNA absent. This repertoire includes approximately 7,600 distinct CDR3 sequences. Each sample's input was 250 ng genomic DNA, 35,000 to 40,000 genome equivalents. The sequenced material came from peripheral blood. These receptors all stem from a human donor with an autoimmune cytopenia or autoimmune hepatitis (not recorded which).

This clonotype is deemed medium-sized by its frequency. The J gene is TRBJ2-1, the V gene TRBV6-5. The CDR3 totals 14 residues. From germline, CDR1 is MNHEY and CDR2 SVGAGI. The CDR3 region is CATRKRRSYNEQFF.

The gene calls are TRBV12-3 or TRBV12-4 and TRBJ2-1; the TRBD2 assignment by TCRdb is unverifiable without DNA. This CDR3 spans 16 amino acids. CDR3 in amino acids: CASSRGLAGNYNEQFF.

This rearrangement joins TRBV5-1 to TRBJ2-3. CDR1 is SGHRS, CDR2 YFSETQ, per germline. The CDR3 sequence is 15 residues long. CDR3 amino acids: CASSFRQRDTDTQYF. Using reference TRBV5-1 and TRBJ2-3 for the parts outside the CDR3, the full variable domain is KAGVTQTPRYLIKTRGQQVTLSCSPISGHRSVSWYQQTPGQGLQFLFEYFSETQRNKGNFPGRFSGRQFSNSRSEMNVSTLELGDSALYLCASSFRQRDTDTQYFGPGTRLTVL.

The chain recombines TRBV2 with TRBJ1-2; TCRdb indicates TRBD1, and absent DNA this call remains unverified. CDR1 SNHLY and CDR2 FYNNEI come from the germline V gene. CDR3 length equals 13 residues. Here the CDR3 reads CASSELQVYGYTF.